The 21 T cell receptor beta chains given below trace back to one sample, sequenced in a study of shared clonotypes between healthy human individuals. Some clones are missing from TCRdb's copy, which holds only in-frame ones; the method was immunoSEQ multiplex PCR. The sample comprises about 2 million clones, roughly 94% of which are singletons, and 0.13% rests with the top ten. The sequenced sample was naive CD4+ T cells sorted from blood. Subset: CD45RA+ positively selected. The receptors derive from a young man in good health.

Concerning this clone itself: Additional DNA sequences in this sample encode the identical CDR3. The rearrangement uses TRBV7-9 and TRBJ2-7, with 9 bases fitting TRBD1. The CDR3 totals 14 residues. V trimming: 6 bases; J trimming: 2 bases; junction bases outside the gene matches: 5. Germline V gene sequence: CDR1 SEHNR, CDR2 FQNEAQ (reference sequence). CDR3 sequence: CASSPGQGPYEQYF. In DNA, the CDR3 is TGTGCCAGCAGTCCGGGACAGGGACCCTACGAGCAGTACTTC.

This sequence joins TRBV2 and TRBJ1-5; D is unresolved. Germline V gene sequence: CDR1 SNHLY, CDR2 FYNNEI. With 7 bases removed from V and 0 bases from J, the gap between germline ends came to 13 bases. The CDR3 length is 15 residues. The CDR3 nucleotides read TGTGCCAGCAAAGGAGGGTCGAATAGCAATCAGCCCCAGCATTTT. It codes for CASKGGSNSNQPQHF.

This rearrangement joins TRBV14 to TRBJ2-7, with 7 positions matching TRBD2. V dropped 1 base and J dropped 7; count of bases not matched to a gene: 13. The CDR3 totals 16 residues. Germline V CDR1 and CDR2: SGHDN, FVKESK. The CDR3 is CASSQGLGAGEREQYF. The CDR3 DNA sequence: TGTGCCAGCAGCCAAGGATTAGGCGCGGGGGAAAGGGAGCAGTACTTC.

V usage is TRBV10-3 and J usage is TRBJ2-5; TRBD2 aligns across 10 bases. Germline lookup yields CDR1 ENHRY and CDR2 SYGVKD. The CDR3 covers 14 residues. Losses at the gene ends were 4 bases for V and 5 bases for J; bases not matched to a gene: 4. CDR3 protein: CAISGGTSAETQYF. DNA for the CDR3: TGTGCCATCAGTGGTGGGACTAGCGCGGAGACCCAGTACTTC.

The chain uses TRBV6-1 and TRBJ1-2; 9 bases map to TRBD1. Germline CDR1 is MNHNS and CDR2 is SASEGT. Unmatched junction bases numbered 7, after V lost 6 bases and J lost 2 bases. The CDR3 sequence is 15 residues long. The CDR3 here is CASRGGTGKNYGYTF. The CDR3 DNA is TGTGCCAGCAGGGGAGGGACAGGGAAAAACTATGGCTACACCTTC.

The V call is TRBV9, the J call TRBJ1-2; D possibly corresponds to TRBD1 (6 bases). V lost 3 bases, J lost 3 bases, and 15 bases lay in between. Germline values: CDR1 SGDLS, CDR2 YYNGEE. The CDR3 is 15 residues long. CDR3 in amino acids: CASSGTEFGDYGYTF. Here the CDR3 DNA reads TGTGCCAGCAGCGGGACAGAGTTTGGGGACTATGGCTACACCTTC.

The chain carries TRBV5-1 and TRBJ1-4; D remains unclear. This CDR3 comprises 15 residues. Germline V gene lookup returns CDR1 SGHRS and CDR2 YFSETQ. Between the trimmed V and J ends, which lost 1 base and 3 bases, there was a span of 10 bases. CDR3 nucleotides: TGCGCCAGCAGCTTGTTGGGTGGATCTAATGAAAAACTGTTTTTT. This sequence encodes CASSLLGGSNEKLFF. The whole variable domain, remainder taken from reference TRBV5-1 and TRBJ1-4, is KAGVTQTPRYLIKTRGQQVTLSCSPISGHRSVSWYQQTPGQGLQFLFEYFSETQRNKGNFPGRFSGRQFSNSRSEMNVSTLELGDSALYLCASSLLGGSNEKLFFGSGTQLSVL.

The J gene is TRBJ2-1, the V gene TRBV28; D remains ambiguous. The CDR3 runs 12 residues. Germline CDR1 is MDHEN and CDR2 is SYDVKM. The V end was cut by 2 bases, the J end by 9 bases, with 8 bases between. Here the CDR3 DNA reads TGTGCCAGCAGTTTAAGTTATGGTGAGCAGTTCTTC. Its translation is CASSLSYGEQFF.

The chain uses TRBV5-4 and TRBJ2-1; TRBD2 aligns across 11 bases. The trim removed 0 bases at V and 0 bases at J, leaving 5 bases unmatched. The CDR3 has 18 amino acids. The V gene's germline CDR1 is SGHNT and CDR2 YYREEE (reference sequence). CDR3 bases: TGTGCCAGCAGCTTGGGGACTAGCGGGCAAAGCTCCTACAATGAGCAGTTCTTC. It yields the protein CASSLGTSGQSSYNEQFF.

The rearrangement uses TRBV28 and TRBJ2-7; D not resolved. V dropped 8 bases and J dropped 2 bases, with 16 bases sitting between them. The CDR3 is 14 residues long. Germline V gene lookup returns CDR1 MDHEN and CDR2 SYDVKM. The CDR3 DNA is TGTGCCAGCCATACTGTTCTTTCACCCTACGAGCAGTACTTC. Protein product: CASHTVLSPYEQYF.

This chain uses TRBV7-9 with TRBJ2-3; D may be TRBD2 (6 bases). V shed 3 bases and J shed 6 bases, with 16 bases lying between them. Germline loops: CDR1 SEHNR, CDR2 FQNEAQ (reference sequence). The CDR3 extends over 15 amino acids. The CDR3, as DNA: TGTGCCAGCAGCTTCGGAATGGGGGGAGCGGATACGCAGTATTTT. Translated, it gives CASSFGMGGADTQYF.

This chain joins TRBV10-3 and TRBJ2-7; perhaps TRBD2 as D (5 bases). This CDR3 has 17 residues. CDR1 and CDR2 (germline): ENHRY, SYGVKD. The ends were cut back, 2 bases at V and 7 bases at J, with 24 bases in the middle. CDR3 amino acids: CAISEPARSGILREQYF. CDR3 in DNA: TGTGCCATCAGTGAGCCGGCCCGTTCCGGGATCCTAAGGGAGCAGTACTTC.

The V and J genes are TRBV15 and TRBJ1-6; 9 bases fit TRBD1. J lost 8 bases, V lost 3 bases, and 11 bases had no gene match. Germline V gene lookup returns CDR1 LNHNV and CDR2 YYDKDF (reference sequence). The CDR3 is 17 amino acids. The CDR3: CATSSRLDRGNDSPLHF. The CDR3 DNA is TGTGCCACCAGCAGTCGCCTGGACAGGGGAAATGATTCACCCCTCCACTTT.

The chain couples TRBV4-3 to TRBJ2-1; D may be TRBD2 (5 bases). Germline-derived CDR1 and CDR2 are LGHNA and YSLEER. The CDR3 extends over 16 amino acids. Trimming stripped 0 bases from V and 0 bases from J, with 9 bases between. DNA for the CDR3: TGCGCCAGCAGCCAAGATCCGGGGTTCTCCTACAATGAGCAGTTCTTC. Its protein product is CASSQDPGFSYNEQFF.

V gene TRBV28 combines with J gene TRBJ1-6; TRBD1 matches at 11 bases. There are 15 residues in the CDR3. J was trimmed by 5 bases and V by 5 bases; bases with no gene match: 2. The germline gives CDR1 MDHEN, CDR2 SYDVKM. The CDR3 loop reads CASSKGQGDNSPLHF. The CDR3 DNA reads TGTGCCAGCAGTAAGGGACAGGGGGATAATTCACCCCTCCACTTT.

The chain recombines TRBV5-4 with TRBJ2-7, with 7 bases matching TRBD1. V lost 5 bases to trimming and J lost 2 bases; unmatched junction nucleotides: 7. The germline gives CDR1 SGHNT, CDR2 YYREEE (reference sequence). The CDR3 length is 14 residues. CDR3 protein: CASRTGDPPYEQYF. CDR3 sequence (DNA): TGTGCCAGCAGAACAGGGGACCCCCCCTACGAGCAGTACTTC. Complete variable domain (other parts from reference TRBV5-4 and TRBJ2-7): ETGVTQSPTHLIKTRGQQVTLRCSSQSGHNTVSWYQQALGQGPQFIFQYYREEENGRGNFPPRFSGLQFPNYSSELNVNALELDDSALYLCASRTGDPPYEQYFGPGTRLTVT.

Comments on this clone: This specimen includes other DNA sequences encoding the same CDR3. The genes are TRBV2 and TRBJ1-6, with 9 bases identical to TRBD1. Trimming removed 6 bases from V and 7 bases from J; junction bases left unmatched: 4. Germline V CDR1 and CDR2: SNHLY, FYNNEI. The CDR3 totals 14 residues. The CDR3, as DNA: TGTGCCAGCAGCCCGGGACAGGGAAATTCACCCCTCCACTTT. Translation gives CASSPGQGNSPLHF.

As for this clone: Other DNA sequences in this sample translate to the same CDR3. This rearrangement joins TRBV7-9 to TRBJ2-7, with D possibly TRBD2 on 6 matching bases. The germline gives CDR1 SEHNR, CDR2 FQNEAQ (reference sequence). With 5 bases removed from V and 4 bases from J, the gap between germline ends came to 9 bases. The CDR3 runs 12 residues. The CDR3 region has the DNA TGTGCCAGCAGCCCGAGCGGGTACGAGCAGTACTTC. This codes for CASSPSGYEQYF.

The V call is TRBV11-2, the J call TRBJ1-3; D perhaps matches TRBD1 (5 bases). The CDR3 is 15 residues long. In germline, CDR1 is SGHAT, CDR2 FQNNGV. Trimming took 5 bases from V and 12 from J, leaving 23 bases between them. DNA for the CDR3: TGTGCCAGCAGCCCCACCGGGACCCCTACAGTGGGCATATATTTT. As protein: CASSPTGTPTVGIYF. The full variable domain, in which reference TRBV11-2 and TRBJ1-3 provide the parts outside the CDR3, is EAGVAQSPRYKIIEKRQSVAFWCNPISGHATLYWYQQILGQGPKLLIQFQNNGVVDDSQLPKDRFSAERLKGVDSTLKIQPAKLEDSAVYLCASSPTGTPTVGIYFGEGSWLTVV.

The CDR3 loop is CASSGQGVNTEAFF. In nucleotides, the CDR3 is TGTGCCAGCAGTGGACAGGGCGTGAACACTGAAGCTTTCTTT. The chain joins TRBV11-2 to TRBJ1-1; 8 positions agree with TRBD1. The CDR3 is 14 amino acids. V lost 6 bases to trimming and J lost 0 bases; unmatched junction nucleotides: 3. CDR1 is SGHAT, CDR2 FQNNGV, per germline.

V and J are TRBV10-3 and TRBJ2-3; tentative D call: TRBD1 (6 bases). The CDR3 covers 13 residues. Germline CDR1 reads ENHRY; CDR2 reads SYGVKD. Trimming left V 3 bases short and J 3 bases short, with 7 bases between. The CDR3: CAISEQGTDTQYF. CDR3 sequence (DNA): TGTGCCATCAGTGAACAGGGAACAGATACGCAGTATTTT.